Presented here are 6 T cell receptor beta chains from one specimen sequenced in a study of blood T cell repertoires in COVID-19. Method: immunoSEQ multiplex PCR; TCRdb's copy keeps in-frame clones and lacks some. The sample holds 250,000 to 300,000 clones, about nine tenths seen once. The source material was peripheral blood. Every receptor here comes from a woman between 25 and 40 years old with active or convalescent COVID-19.

This clone was seen a handful of times. V gene TRBV3-1 (or the pseudogene TRBV3-2) combines with J gene TRBJ1-2; 7 bases align to TRBD1. Germline loops: CDR1 LGHDT, CDR2 YNNKEL (reference sequence). Unmatched junction bases numbered 8, after V lost 6 bases and J lost 4 bases. The CDR3 sequence is 14 residues long. The CDR3, as DNA: TGTGCCAGCAGGGACGGACAGGTCCTCTATGGCTACACCTTC. It specifies CASRDGQVLYGYTF.

The chain is built from TRBV6-5 and TRBJ2-5; the D gene is possibly TRBD1 (5 bases). V lost 5 bases, J lost 2 bases, and 12 bases lay in between. Germline lookup yields CDR1 MNHEY and CDR2 SVGAGI. The CDR3 spans 14 residues. The CDR3 protein is CASSRSRVQETQYF. As DNA, the CDR3 is TGTGCCAGCAGTAGAAGCAGGGTACAAGAGACCCAGTACTTC.

The chain has TRBV9 and TRBJ2-3; 11 nucleotides match TRBD2. CDR1 is SGDLS and CDR2 is YYNGEE in the germline V gene. V was pared by 0 bases and J by 2 bases, with 8 bases of the junction left unmatched. This CDR3 comprises 18 residues. The chain's CDR3 is CASSVGRSGGALTDTQYF. CDR3 DNA sequence: TGTGCCAGCAGCGTAGGTCGTAGCGGGGGGGCCCTCACAGATACGCAGTATTTT.

J is TRBJ1-4 and V is TRBV19; possibly TRBD1 for D (5 bases). This CDR3 region has 14 residues. V was pared by 8 bases and J by 5 bases, with 15 bases between. Germline-derived CDR1 and CDR2 are LNHDA and SQIVND (reference sequence). The CDR3, as DNA: TGTGCCAGTTCGACAGCAATTAAAAATGAAAAACTGTTTTTT. This codes for CASSTAIKNEKLFF.

This chain connects TRBV28 to TRBJ1-2; TRBD1 matches at 9 bases. V shed 5 bases, J shed 4 bases, and the junction held 8 bases outside the gene matches. Germline CDR1 reads MDHEN; CDR2 reads SYDVKM. The length of the CDR3 is 15 residues. The CDR3 DNA follows: TGTGCCAGCAGTGTGGCGGGGGACAGGGTCTATGGCTACACCTTC. As protein: CASSVAGDRVYGYTF.

This sequence joins TRBV5-1 and TRBJ2-5; D is unresolved. Germline loops: CDR1 SGHRS, CDR2 YFSETQ. This CDR3 contains 15 residues. V lost 0 bases, J lost 5 bases, and 14 bases lay in between. The CDR3 region has the DNA TGCGCCAGCAGCTTGGCCGGCGGAAGTGGCGAGACCCAGTACTTC. Amino acids: CASSLAGGSGETQYF.